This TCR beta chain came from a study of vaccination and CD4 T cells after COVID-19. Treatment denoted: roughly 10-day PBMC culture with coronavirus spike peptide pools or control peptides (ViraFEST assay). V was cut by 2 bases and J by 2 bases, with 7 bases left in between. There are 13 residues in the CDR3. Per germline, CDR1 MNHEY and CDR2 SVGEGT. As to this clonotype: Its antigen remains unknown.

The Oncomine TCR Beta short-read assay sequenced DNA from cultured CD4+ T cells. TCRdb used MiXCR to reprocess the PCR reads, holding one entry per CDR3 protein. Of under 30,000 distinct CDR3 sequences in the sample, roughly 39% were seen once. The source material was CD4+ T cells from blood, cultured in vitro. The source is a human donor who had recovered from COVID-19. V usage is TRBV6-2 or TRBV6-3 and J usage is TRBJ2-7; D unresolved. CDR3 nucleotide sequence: TGTGCCAGCAGTTACGGAAGCACCTACGAGCAGTACTTC. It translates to CASSYGSTYEQYF.